This TCR beta chain appears in the sequencing data of a study of cytomegalovirus exposure and HLA in healthy donors (dated by TCRdb to about 2017). As for the study more broadly: In an earlier analysis of several hundred of the donors, less than 350 Gb of sequence data and 117 million unique TCR beta sequences from roughly 200 million T cells were reported. Rather than using new phenotypic data, the later analysis identified candidate immune exposures from TCR beta sequences and from how often those sequences occurred across donors. Of the 350 to 400 genotyped donors, approximately 83% fell in the genetic ancestry cluster associated with self-reported Caucasian donors. Among almost 400 genotyped donors of the cohort, an average of about 240,000 unique TCR beta nucleotide sequences were sequenced per donor, roughly 18% of them non-productive. Every repertoire in the discovery cohort had been generated on one and the same sequencing platform. The T cell repertoires of several hundred subjects were profiled by immunosequencing and related to cytomegalovirus serostatus. Typing coverage varied by locus: roughly 620-630 donors for A, B, C, DRB1 and DQB1; roughly 510 for DQA1; over 600 for DPA1; 450 to 480 for DPB1. HLA typing covered class I and class II loci at four-digit resolution. An early release covering 500 to 750 HLA-typed donors comprised 250 to 350 gigabases of sequencing data and approximately 80 million unique TCR sequences. In addition to the first cohort of 650 to 750 subjects, a separate validation cohort of 120 different subjects was used. High-throughput TCR immunosequencing, statistical association of individual TCRs with disease status, and machine learning were combined to predict cytomegalovirus infection status. A later genetic analysis took genome-wide SNP genotypes for about 65% of the 666 donors and used that subset as a discovery cohort. A few DR-DQ haplotypes were treated as single units for association and clustering because of strong linkage in the cohort. In a later analysis, previously published TCR beta repertoires from roughly 710 donors were re-analyzed and high-resolution HLA genotyping was added so that TCR occurrence patterns could be studied. In an earlier analysis of roughly 580 of the donors, high-throughput TCR beta sequencing was used to judge whether each TCR beta V gene segment behaved as functional or pseudogenic. Donor age, sex, ethnicity and CMV serostatus were compiled alongside the repertoire data. The study aimed to test whether cataloging public T cell receptors could reveal signatures of past pathogen exposure. Overall results and qualifications from the work: According to a later analysis, parvovirus B19, influenza, CMV and Epstein-Barr virus appeared linked to several top co-occurrence clusters. Immune exposure information for the cohort was limited to CMV serostatus. A cluster of highly shared sequence variants was judged likely to be a technical artifact of the sequencing pipeline. Because counts were too low, fewer than 20 rarely observed V segments, including chromosome 9 orphons, were excluded from the earlier analysis of about 500 of the donors. Three of the identified cytomegalovirus-associated TCR beta chains were confirmed in vitro to be specific for cytomegalovirus antigens. In a later analysis, HLA-associated TCR beta chains were found to be more clonally expanded and to have lower generation probabilities than equally common non-associated chains. In a later genetic analysis, fewer N-insertions in productive TCRs were reported among donors in an Asian-associated ancestry cluster than the approximately 710-donor mean. When HLA alleles, especially DR and DQ, strongly co-occurred, attributing TCR associations to individual alleles was difficult. Because the 87-base-pair reads could not distinguish some IMGT-functional V segments, including TRBV6-2 and TRBV6-3, those segments were excluded. This cohort had only TCR beta chains sequenced, and the lack of alpha or paired-chain data limited which features could be detected. The authors suggested that the approach could potentially be generalized to other disease states and immunological phenotypes. Cytomegalovirus status was reported to be diagnosed by the classifier with high specificity and sensitivity in both the original and validation cohorts. In the study, approximately 150 TCR beta chains were listed as associated with cytomegalovirus. A further reported finding was that TCR beta sequences accurately predicted the HLA-A and HLA-B alleles for most subjects in the first cohort. HLA typing was unavailable for some donors at each locus, so association tests used only the typed subset. Linkage disequilibrium might explain the correlated functional status among segregating V segments, but an unknown experimental factor could not be ruled out. A later analysis found that TCR association rates varied across HLA loci, with DRB1 alleles showing the most associated TCRs and HLA-C alleles the fewest. An earlier analysis of approximately 600 of the donors showed that most TCR beta V segments appeared in productive rearrangements either about 87% or about 30% of the time, which broadly matched IMGT annotations. Specific HLA alleles were associated with around 18,000 TCR beta sequences at a false discovery rate of 0.05 in a later analysis. A later genetic analysis associated a missense DCLRE1C variant with V-gene and J-gene trimming of TCR beta chains, and an independent cohort replicated the association. Presence/absence analyses assumed roughly uniform sequencing depth across donors, an assumption that may not hold. In a later analysis, most CMV-associated TCR beta chains were found to appear HLA-restricted, with HLA associations seemingly driven largely by CMV exposure. Most TCR sequences were seen in very few donors, while some public TCRs were found in many individuals.

Libraries were constructed by the immunoSEQ multiplex PCR assay. The multiplex PCR relied on a mix of 60 forward primers for TCR Vbeta segments and 13 reverse primers for TCR Jbeta segments. The CDR3 region of rearranged TCR beta genes was amplified from genomic DNA by a multiplex PCR assay. The Illumina HiSeq System was used to sequence the amplified TCR beta libraries as 87-base-pair reads. On the authors' methods: Across the 700 or so repertoires, a later analysis counted 80 million or so unique TCR beta chains, approximately 12 million of which were shared by at least two donors. A nearest-neighbor algorithm error-corrected the raw reads and collapsed the reads into unique sequences, merging closely related sequences to remove PCR and sequencing errors. V, D and J gene segments were assigned by aligning CDR3 sequences to IMGT reference sequences. For a sequence to be retained, a match of at least six nucleotides was required to both a V gene segment and a J gene segment. Rearrangements were classified as productive when the CDR3 lacked stop codons and remained in frame with V and J, and all other rearrangements were classified as non-productive. CDR3 was defined by IMGT convention, running from the second conserved V-encoded cysteine to the conserved J-encoded phenylalanine. Sequences without an unambiguous match to a single V gene segment were excluded from the earlier analysis of a few hundred of the donors. An earlier analysis of several hundred of the donors classified V segments as functional when productive rearrangements were above 56.7% and as segregating when the standard deviation between donors was above 5%. A statistical classification framework was built for diagnosing cytomegalovirus status from the catalog of TCR beta chain sequences. V and J gene assignment, in a later analysis, came from comparing TCR nucleotide sequences with IMGT/GENE-DB human TR gene sequences. A later analysis assigned CDR3 sequences and most-parsimonious VDJ recombination scenarios with the TCRdist pipeline. In a later analysis, each TCR beta chain was defined by its CDR3 amino acid sequence together with its V-gene family, and reads lacking a unique V-gene family were excluded. To address suspected cross-contamination and a sequencing artifact, a later analysis removed around 590 highly shared, low-generation-probability nucleotide sequences. In a later analysis, a clonal expansion index for each public chain was calculated from normalized within-repertoire ranks of inferred template counts. Generation probabilities in a later analysis came from a VDJ recombination model fitted to out-of-frame rearrangements, and those results were checked against IGoR. In a later analysis, hypergeometric tests were used to score TCR-TCR, TCR-HLA and TCR-CMV co-occurrence, with a repertoire-size bias correction applied to TCR pairs. False discovery rates were estimated in a later analysis by permuting HLA or CMV assignments 20 times. In a later analysis, co-occurring TCRs were grouped using DBSCAN, with TCRdist sequence similarity added in when clustering inside HLA-allele-positive subsets. Repertoires with fewer than 30,000 or more than 120,000 public chains were left out of co-occurrence clustering, as were five repertoires with anomalous nucleotide sharing. Held by TCRdb, this immuneACCESS table contains in-frame sequences only and omits some clones. Under half of the omission traces to an unresolved V gene where checked; the cause of the rest is unknown. V and J calls and clone size are copied from that table; D and trimming were computed from the DNA. The sample has about 200,000 clones on record, 70% to 80% of them singletons. The ten largest clonotypes hold about 0.2% of the sample.

In total, approximately 690 healthy bone marrow donors made up the cohort. All cohort members were sampled while nominally healthy, although unrecorded immune exposures were likely present. The donor was CMV seronegative and belonged to the group of 352 seronegative cohort members. A peripheral blood sample was collected from each donor, and TCR beta sequencing was performed on peripheral blood mononuclear cells. The Qiagen DNeasy Blood Extraction Kit was used to extract genomic DNA from the blood cell samples. V gives up 3 bases and J gives up 0 bases, and the segment between their germline ends measures 5 bases. Including cysteine and phenylalanine, the CDR3 has 13 amino acids. This entry keeps only the CDR3 DNA: 39 bases, framed from base 1. Per the germline V gene, KGHSH is the CDR1 and LQKENI is the CDR2. This clone has only a few counts. It lacks a known antigen. The input lacks base qualities; no much larger clone sits a single base away.

The rearrangement combines TRBV18 with TRBJ1-1; the D segment cannot be called with confidence. This receptor was identified in a girl aged 2-10 years in good health and CMV-seronegative. The sequenced sample consisted of PBMCs. Here the CDR3 is given as CASSPTLNTEAFF. The DNA is as follows: TGTGCCAGCTCACCGACACTGAACACTGAAGCTTTCTTT.